Reported below is one TCR beta chain. Its antigen remains unknown. The source of the sample is a study of cytomegalovirus exposure and HLA in healthy donors. Germline V gene lookup returns CDR1 LNHDA and CDR2 SQIVND (reference sequence). V was trimmed by 6 bases and J by 3 bases, leaving 12 bases between them. The length of the CDR3 is 13 residues. The protocol was immunoSEQ multiplex PCR, while the TCRdb copy is restricted to in-frame clones and leaves out a portion. The sample has about 130,000 clones, 88% seen once. Study results and limitations: Both high specificity and high sensitivity reportedly marked the classifier's diagnosis of cytomegalovirus status.

Sequencing was done on a sample of PBMCs. This receptor was taken from a man aged 30 to 45 in good health and CMV-seronegative. This chain connects TRBV19 to TRBJ2-7; D possibly corresponds to TRBD1 (6 bases). Here the CDR3 reads CASSPGDIYEQYF. CDR3 DNA: TGTGCCAGTAGCCCTGGGGACATCTACGAGCAGTACTTC.